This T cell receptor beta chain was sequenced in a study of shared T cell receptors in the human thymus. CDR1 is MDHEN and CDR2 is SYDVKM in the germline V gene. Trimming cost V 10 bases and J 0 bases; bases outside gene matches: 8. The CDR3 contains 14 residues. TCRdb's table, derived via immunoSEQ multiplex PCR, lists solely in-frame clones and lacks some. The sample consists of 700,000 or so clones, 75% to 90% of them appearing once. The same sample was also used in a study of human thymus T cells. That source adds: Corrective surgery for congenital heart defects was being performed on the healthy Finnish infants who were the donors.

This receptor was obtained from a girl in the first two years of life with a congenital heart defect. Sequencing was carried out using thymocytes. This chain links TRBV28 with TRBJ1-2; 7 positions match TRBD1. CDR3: CATWMGQPNYGYTF. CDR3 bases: TGTGCCACCTGGATGGGACAGCCTAACTATGGCTACACCTTC.